This record looks at one T cell receptor (beta chain) sequence and its context. This CDR3 is built from 16 residues. Trimming left V 6 bases short and J 2 bases short, with 20 bases between. CDR1 is SNHLY, CDR2 FYNNEI, per germline. This sample was included in a study of CDR3 diversity in severe acne. Via MiXCR, TCRdb re-called the PCR reads, giving one row per CDR3 protein. The sample consists of about 93,000 distinct CDR3 sequences, about 52% of them appearing once. The sample taken for sequencing was blood. V and J are TRBV2 and TRBJ2-7; either TRBD1 or TRBD2 may supply D (5 bases each). This sequence originates from a male donor in good health, serving as a control. The CDR3 DNA follows: TGTGCCAGCAGGGCCGGGACGGGCCGCCAGACCTACGAGCAGTACTTC. Amino acids: CASRAGTGRQTYEQYF.